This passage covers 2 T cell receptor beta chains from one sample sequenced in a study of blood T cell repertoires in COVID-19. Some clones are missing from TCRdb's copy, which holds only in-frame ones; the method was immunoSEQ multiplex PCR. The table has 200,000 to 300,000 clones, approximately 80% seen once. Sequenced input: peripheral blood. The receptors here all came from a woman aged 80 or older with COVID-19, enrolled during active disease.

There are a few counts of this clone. CDR3 sequence (DNA): TGCAGTGCTAGTCAGGGTAGAGCCTACAATGAGCAGTTCTTC. It encodes CSASQGRAYNEQFF. V usage is TRBV20-1 and J usage is TRBJ2-1; TRBD1 might be the D (5 bases). CDR1 is DFQATT and CDR2 is SNEGSKA in the germline V gene (reference sequence). Trimming stripped 3 bases from V and 2 bases from J, with 11 bases between. This CDR3 is built from 14 residues.

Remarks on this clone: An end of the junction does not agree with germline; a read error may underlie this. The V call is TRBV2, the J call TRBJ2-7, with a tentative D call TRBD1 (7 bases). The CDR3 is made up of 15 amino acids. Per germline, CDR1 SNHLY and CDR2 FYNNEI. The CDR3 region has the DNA TGTGCCAGCAGGGAAGGCGGGACAGAGCTCTACGAGCAGTACTTC. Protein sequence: CASREGGTELYEQYF.